Included here is one T cell receptor beta chain sequence, with context. No antigen is known for it. J gave up 6 bases and V 4 bases, and 2 bases lay outside the gene matches. CDR1 and CDR2 (germline): MNHEY, SMNVEV (reference sequence). The length of the CDR3 is 14 residues. Generated by immunoSEQ multiplex PCR, the TCRdb table keeps only in-frame clones and is missing some. This table has over 100,000 clones, around nine tenths appearing once. This entry is derived from a study of cytomegalovirus exposure and HLA in healthy donors. Findings and limits, study-wide: There were 150 or so TCR beta chains listed as cytomegalovirus-associated. Cytomegalovirus status was reportedly diagnosed by the classifier with high sensitivity and specificity.

The chain uses TRBV27 and TRBJ2-2; 10 bases line up with TRBD1. The sample comprised PBMCs. The receptor's source is a young woman in good health and CMV-seropositive. CDR3 loop: CASSSGTGAGELFF. CDR3 nucleotide sequence: TGTGCCAGCAGTTCAGGGACAGGGGCCGGGGAGCTGTTTTTT.